This is a list of T cell receptor beta chains from one sample in a study of human T cells and chemical hapten exposure. TCRdb re-called the RACE reads through MiXCR, storing one row per CDR3 protein. Among fewer than 350,000 distinct CDR3 sequences listed, 7.7% were seen once. Sequenced material: whole blood, taken in connection with sensitization to the hapten diphenylcyclopropenone (DPC). The receptor set was obtained from a man between 18 and 35 years old with alopecia areata. Some clones in this sample may be carry-over from other donors' samples. CDR3s include the opening cysteine and the closing phenylalanine or tryptophan. Each record gives: D gene, J gene, V gene, clone size, CDR3 DNA, CDR3 protein. D genes are given only for firm matches. Only some rows state a clone size, as once, few, many or a class for expanded clones.

>-|TRBJ2-5|TRBV5-6|-
TGTGCCAGCAGCTTAGGCCCGGACAGTTGGGAGACCCAGTACTTC
CASSLGPDSWETQYF
>-|TRBJ1-1|TRBV6-5|-
TGTGCCAGCAGTTACTTTGCCCCAGTCAACACTGAAGCTTTCTTT
CASSYFAPVNTEAFF
>TRBD1|TRBJ1-5|TRBV10-3|few
TGTGCCATCAGTGAGGCTCTACAGGGGGCGGCCCAGCATTTT
CAISEALQGAAQHF
>-|TRBJ2-2|TRBV6-2/TRBV6-3|few
TGTGCCAGCAGCAATAGCGGGGAGCTGTTTTTT
CASSNSGELFF
>-|TRBJ2-3|TRBV5-1|-
TGCGCCAGCAGCTTGGAGTGGGGGGGCACAGATACGCAGTATTTT
CASSLEWGGTDTQYF
>-|TRBJ1-5|TRBV4-1|few
TGCGCCAGCAGCCAAGAAGGCAGGGCAAATCAGCCCCAGCATTTT
CASSQEGRANQPQHF
>-|TRBJ2-5|TRBV10-3|-
TGTGCCATCAGTGAGAAGTCCCTGTACCAAGAGACCCAGTACTTC
CAISEKSLYQETQYF
>-|TRBJ1-3|TRBV9|few
TGTGCCAGCAGCTCAGACGGGGGCCACTCTGGAAACACCATATATTTT
CASSSDGGHSGNTIYF
>TRBD2|TRBJ2-7|TRBV5-1|-
TGCGCCAGCAGCGCTCATAGCGGGGGGGCCTCCGAGCAGTACTTC
CASSAHSGGASEQYF
>-|TRBJ2-1|TRBV6-2/TRBV6-3|few
TGTGCCAGCAGTTACTCGTCCGGGGCGAGTGAGCAGTTCTTC
CASSYSSGASEQFF
>TRBD2|TRBJ2-7|TRBV18|few
TGTGCCAGCTCACCATCGAGTAAGAGCGGGGGGCCCACATACGAGCAGTACTTC
CASSPSSKSGGPTYEQYF
>-|TRBJ2-5|TRBV11-2|few
TGTGCCAGCAGCGTGGACATGAGGCTAGGGACCCAGTACTTC
CASSVDMRLGTQYF
>-|TRBJ2-1|TRBV12-3/TRBV12-4|many
TGTGCCAGCAGTGAACAGGGAATGTGGTACAATGAGCAGTTCTTC
CASSEQGMWYNEQFF
>TRBD1|TRBJ1-3|TRBV9|few
TGTGCCAGCAGCCCGACAGGGCCGAAGACTGGAAACACCATATATTTT
CASSPTGPKTGNTIYF
>-|TRBJ1-2|TRBV7-2|-
TGTGCCAGCAGCCCACGGAGGGCCAGATACGGCTACACCTTC
CASSPRRARYGYTF
>-|TRBJ2-1|TRBV7-3|-
TGTGCCAGCAGCTTAAGGGGCCGGGACAATGAGCAGTTCTTC
CASSLRGRDNEQFF
>TRBD2|TRBJ2-5|TRBV7-2|few
TGTGCCAGCAGCTTTGATGGGGGGGATGGAGAGACCCAGTACTTC
CASSFDGGDGETQYF
>-|TRBJ2-5|TRBV7-8|few
TGTGCCAGCACCCTGGCCGTACAAGAGACCCAGTACTTC
CASTLAVQETQYF
>-|TRBJ1-1|TRBV7-6|many
TGTGCCAGCAGCTTAAATCGGGGGGTACTAGTCACTGAAGCTTTCTTT
CASSLNRGVLVTEAFF
>-|TRBJ1-1|TRBV29-1|-
TGCAGCGTTGGTATGGGGAAGAACACTGAAGCTTTCTTT
CSVGMGKNTEAFF
>-|TRBJ1-3|TRBV12-3/TRBV12-4|-
TGTGCCAGCAGTTACACATGGGGGATCTCTGGAAACACCATATATTTT
CASSYTWGISGNTIYF
>-|TRBJ1-5|TRBV28|many
TGTGCCAGCAGTTTTTGGACGGATAGCAATCAGCCCCAGCATTTT
CASSFWTDSNQPQHF
>-|TRBJ2-3|TRBV20-1|few
TGCAGTGCTGGGTTGGGTGGTGACAGCGCCCGCACAGATACGCAGTATTTT
CSAGLGGDSARTDTQYF
>TRBD1|TRBJ2-5|TRBV6-5|few
TGTGCCAGCAGTTACTCAGGACAGGGTTGGGTCCAGTACTTC
CASSYSGQGWVQYF
>-|TRBJ2-1|TRBV20-1|many
TGCAGTGCTAGACGCAAGAGCTCCTACAATGAGCAGTTCTTC
CSARRKSSYNEQFF
>TRBD1|TRBJ2-5|TRBV5-4|few
TGTGCCAGCAGCTTGGGTGAGGGGGCGGAGACCCAGTACTTC
CASSLGEGAETQYF
>TRBD1|TRBJ1-5|TRBV6-2/TRBV6-3|few
TGTGCCAGCAGTACTAGACAGGGAGTGGGGAATCAGCCCCAGCATTTT
CASSTRQGVGNQPQHF
>TRBD1|TRBJ2-2|TRBV7-9|few
TGTGCCAGCAGCACGGACAGGGCGGACACCGGGGAGCTGTTTTTT
CASSTDRADTGELFF
>-|TRBJ2-3|TRBV6-4|-
TGTGCCAGCAGTGGACGAGACAGCACAGATACGCAGTATTTT
CASSGRDSTDTQYF
>TRBD1|TRBJ1-1|TRBV12-3/TRBV12-4|-
TGTGCCAGCAGTTTCGACAGGGCGAACACTGAAGCTTTCTTT
CASSFDRANTEAFF
>-|TRBJ1-2|TRBV28|many
TGTGCCAGCAGTGAACAGAAGGTAGCGGCTTGCACCTTC
CASSEQKVAACTF
>-|TRBJ1-1|TRBV29-1|-
TGCAGCGTTGAAGCCTTTTCAGGGCCGTGGACTGAAGCTTTCTTT
CSVEAFSGPWTEAFF
>-|TRBJ2-3|TRBV6-5|few
TGTGCCAGCGGTTTTTACCGAGGGACCACAGATACGCAGTATTTT
CASGFYRGTTDTQYF
>-|TRBJ1-5|TRBV3-1|-
TGTGCCAGCAGCCAAGGATCCGGGATCCTCAATCAGCCCCAGCATTTT
CASSQGSGILNQPQHF
>TRBD1|TRBJ2-4|TRBV6-2/TRBV6-3|-
TGTGCCAGCAACCAGGACAGGCCAGGGGCCAAAAACATTCAGTACTTC
CASNQDRPGAKNIQYF
>-|TRBJ2-2|TRBV5-1|-
TGCGCCAGCAGCTTGGTTCAAGACACCGGGGAGCTGTTTTTT
CASSLVQDTGELFF
>-|TRBJ1-5|TRBV20-1|many
TGCAGTGCTCCTGTTGCCCCTCGAAGCAATCAGCCCCAGCATTTT
CSAPVAPRSNQPQHF
>-|TRBJ1-1|TRBV12-3/TRBV12-4|few
TGTGCCAGCAGTCCCCAAAGGGGGGCCGGAACTGAAGCTTTCTTT
CASSPQRGAGTEAFF
>TRBD1|TRBJ1-1|TRBV2|many
TGTGCCAGCGGCTCGCAGGGGGCGCGAACTGAAGCTTTCTTT
CASGSQGARTEAFF
>-|TRBJ2-7|TRBV25-1|-
TGTGCCAGCAGGTCCCCTGGAAACCTCTACGAGCAGTACTTC
CASRSPGNLYEQYF
>-|TRBJ1-2|TRBV4-1|few
TGCGCCAGCAGCCAAGATCTGGGGGACTATGGCTACACCTTC
CASSQDLGDYGYTF
>-|TRBJ1-2|TRBV9|many
TGTGCCAGCAGCGTACAGTCTTTCTATGGCTACACCTTC
CASSVQSFYGYTF
>-|TRBJ1-1|TRBV11-2|few
TGTGCCAGCAGCTTCAGAGCGAACACTGAAGCTTTCTTT
CASSFRANTEAFF
>-|TRBJ1-2|TRBV6-6|few
TGTGCCAGCAGCTGGCGAACTAACACGGCCGATGGCTACACCTTC
CASSWRTNTADGYTF
>TRBD2|TRBJ2-1|TRBV6-5|few
TGTGCCAGCAGTTACGGGTCTAGCGGGGGGAGGAAGCAGTTCTTC
CASSYGSSGGRKQFF
>TRBD1|TRBJ2-1|TRBV10-3|few
TGTGCCATCAGTGAGCCACGAGTCACCGGGACAGCCTCCTACAATGAGCAGTTCTTC
CAISEPRVTGTASYNEQFF
>-|TRBJ2-1|TRBV4-3|-
TGCGCCAGCAGCCCGTTCCAAAGCTCCTACAATGAGCAGTTCTTC
CASSPFQSSYNEQFF
>-|TRBJ2-5|TRBV29-1|few
TGCAGCGTTGAAAGGCTCCAGGGGAGGGTAGAGACCCAGTACTTC
CSVERLQGRVETQYF
>TRBD2|TRBJ2-3|TRBV9|-
TGTGCCAGCAGCTTCGGGACTAGCGGGGGGGCCGCAGATACGCAGTATTTT
CASSFGTSGGAADTQYF